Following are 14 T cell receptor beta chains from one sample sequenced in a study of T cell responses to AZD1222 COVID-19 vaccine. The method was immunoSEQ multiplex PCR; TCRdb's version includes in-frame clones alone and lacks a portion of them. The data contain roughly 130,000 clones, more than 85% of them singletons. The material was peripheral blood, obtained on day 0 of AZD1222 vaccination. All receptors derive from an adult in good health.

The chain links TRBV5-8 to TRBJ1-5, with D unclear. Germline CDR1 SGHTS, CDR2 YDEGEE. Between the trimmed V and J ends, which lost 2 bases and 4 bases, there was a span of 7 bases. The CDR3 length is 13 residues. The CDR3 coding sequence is TGTGCCAGCAGCTTTAGCCTAAATCAGCCCCAGCATTTT. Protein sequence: CASSFSLNQPQHF.

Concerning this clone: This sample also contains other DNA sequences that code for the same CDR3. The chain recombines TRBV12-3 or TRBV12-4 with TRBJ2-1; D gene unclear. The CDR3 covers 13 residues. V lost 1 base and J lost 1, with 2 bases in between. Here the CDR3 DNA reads TGTGCCAGCAGTTTAGGTTCCTACAATGAGCAGTTCTTC. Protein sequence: CASSLGSYNEQFF.

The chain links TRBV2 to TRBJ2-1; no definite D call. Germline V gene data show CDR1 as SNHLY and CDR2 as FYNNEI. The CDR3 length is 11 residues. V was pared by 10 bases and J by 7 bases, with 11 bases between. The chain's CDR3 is CATLGGNEQFF. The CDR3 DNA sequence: TGTGCCACCCTGGGTGGAAATGAGCAGTTCTTC.

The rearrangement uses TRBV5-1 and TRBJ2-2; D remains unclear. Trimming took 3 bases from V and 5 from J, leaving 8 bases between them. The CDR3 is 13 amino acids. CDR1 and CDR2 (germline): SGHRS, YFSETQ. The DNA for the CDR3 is TGCGCCAGCAGCTCTGACCCAACCGGGGAGCTGTTTTTT. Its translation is CASSSDPTGELFF.

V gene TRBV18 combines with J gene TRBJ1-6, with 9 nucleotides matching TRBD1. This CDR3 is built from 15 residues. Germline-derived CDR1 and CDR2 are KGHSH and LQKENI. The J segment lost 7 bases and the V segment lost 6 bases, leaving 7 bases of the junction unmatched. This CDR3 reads CASSPDRGINSPLHF. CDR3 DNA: TGTGCCAGCTCCCCAGACAGGGGGATCAATTCACCCCTCCACTTT.

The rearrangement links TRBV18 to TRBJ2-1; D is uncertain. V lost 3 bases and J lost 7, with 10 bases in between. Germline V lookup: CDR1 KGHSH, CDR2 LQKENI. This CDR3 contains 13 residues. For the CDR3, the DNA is TGTGCCAGCTCACCCTCGATATCGAATGAGCAGTTCTTC. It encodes CASSPSISNEQFF.

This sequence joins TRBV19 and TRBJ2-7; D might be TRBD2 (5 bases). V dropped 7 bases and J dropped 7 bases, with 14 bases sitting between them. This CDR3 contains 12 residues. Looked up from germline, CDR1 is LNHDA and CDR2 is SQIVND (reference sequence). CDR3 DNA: TGTGCCAGTATGGGGAGCGTGTGGGAGCAGTACTTC. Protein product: CASMGSVWEQYF.

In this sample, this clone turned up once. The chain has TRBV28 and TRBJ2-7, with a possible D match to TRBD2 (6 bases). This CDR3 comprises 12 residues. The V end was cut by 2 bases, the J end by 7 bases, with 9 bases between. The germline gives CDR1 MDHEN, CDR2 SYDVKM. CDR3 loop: CASSLDRGEQYF. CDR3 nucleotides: TGTGCCAGCAGTTTAGATCGGGGGGAGCAGTACTTC.

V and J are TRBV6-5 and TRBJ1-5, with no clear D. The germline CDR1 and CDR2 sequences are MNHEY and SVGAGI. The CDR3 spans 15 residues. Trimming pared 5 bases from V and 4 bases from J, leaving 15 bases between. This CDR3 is CASSPSPVINQPQHF. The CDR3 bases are TGTGCCAGCAGTCCCTCACCCGTGATAAATCAGCCCCAGCATTTT.

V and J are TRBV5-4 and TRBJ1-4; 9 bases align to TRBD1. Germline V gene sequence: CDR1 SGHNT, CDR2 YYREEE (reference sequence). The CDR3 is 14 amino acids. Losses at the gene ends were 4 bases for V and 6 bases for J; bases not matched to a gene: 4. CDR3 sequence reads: CASSRQGEDEKLFF. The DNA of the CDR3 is TGTGCCAGCAGCAGACAGGGGGAGGATGAAAAACTGTTTTTT.

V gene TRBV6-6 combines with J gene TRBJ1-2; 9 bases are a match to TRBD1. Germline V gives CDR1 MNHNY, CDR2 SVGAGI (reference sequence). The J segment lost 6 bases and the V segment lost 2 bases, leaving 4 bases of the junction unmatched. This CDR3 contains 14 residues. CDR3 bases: TGTGCCAGCAGTTACCCGGGACAGGGCCATGGCTACACCTTC. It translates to CASSYPGQGHGYTF.

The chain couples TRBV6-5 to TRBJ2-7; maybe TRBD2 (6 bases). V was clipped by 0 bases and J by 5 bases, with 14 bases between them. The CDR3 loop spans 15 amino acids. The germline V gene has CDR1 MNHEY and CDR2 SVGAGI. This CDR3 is CASSYSSGPRDEQYF. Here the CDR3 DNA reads TGTGCCAGCAGTTACTCTAGCGGACCCAGGGACGAGCAGTACTTC.

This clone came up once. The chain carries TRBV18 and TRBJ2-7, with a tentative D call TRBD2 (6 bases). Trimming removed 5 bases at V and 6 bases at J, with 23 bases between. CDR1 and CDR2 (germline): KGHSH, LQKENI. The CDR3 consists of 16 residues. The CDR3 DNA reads TGTGCCAGCTCAGCCACCGGGACTGGGTTCTCTTTCGAGCAGTACTTC. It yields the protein CASSATGTGFSFEQYF.

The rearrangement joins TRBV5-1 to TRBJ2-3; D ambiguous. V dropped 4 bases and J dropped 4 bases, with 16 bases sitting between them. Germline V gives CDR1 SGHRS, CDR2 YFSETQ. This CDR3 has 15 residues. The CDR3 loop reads CASSLDWAQADTQYF. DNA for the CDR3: TGCGCCAGCAGCCTTGACTGGGCCCAAGCAGATACGCAGTATTTT.